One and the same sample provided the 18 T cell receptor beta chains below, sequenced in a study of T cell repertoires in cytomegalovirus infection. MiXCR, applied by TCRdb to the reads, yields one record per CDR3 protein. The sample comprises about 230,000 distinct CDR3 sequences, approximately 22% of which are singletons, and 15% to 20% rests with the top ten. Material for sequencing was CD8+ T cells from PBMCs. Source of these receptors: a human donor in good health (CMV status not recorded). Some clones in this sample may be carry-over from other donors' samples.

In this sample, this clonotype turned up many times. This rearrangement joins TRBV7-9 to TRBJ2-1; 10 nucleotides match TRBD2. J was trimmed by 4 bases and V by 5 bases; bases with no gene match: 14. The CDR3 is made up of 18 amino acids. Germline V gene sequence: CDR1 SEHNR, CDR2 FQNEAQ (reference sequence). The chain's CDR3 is CASSPGTSVLGDYNEQFF. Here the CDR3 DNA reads TGTGCCAGCAGCCCCGGGACTAGCGTCCTGGGGGATTACAATGAGCAGTTCTTC.

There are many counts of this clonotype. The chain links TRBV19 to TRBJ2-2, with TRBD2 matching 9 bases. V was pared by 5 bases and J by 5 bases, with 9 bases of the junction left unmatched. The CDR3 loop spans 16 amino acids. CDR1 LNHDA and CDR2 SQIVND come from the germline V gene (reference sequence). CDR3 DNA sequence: TGTGCCAGTAGTCTCGGACTAGCGACGCTTACCGGGGAGCTGTTTTTT. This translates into CASSLGLATLTGELFF.

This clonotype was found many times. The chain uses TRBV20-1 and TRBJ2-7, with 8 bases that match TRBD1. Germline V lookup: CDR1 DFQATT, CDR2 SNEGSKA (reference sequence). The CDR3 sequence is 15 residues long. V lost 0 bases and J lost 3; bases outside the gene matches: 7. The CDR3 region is CSARDSGTGDYEQYF. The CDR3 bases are TGCAGTGCTAGAGATTCCGGGACAGGTGACTACGAGCAGTACTTC.

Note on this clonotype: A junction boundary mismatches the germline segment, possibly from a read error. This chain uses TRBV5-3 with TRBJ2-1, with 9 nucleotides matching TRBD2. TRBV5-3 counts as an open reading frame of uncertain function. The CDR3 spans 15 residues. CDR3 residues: CASSSLAGRDNEQFF. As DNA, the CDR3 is TGTGCCAGCAGCTCCCTAGCGGGGAGGGACAATGAGCAGTTCTTC.

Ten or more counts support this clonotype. The CDR3 region has the DNA TGTGCCAGCAGCTTAGGTAGCGGGGGGGCGGACGAGCAGTACTTC. As protein: CASSLGSGGADEQYF. The chain carries TRBV7-7 and TRBJ2-7; 11 bases are a match to TRBD2. After removal of 1 base from V and 5 bases from J, the junction contained 4 bases not matched to a gene. The CDR3 is 15 amino acids. Germline V gives CDR1 SSHAT, CDR2 FNYEAQ (reference sequence).

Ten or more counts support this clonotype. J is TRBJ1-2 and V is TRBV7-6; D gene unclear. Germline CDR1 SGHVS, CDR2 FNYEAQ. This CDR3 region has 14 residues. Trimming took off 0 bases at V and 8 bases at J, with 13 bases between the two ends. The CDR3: CASSLAATPRGYTF. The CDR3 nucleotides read TGTGCCAGCAGCTTAGCGGCGACACCGAGGGGCTACACCTTC.

The CDR3 loop reads CASSFTPFSYEQYF. For the CDR3, the DNA is TGTGCCAGCAGTTTCACACCTTTCTCCTACGAGCAGTACTTC. The chain combines TRBV12-3 or TRBV12-4 with TRBJ2-7, with unresolved D. Deletions cut 3 bases from V and 0 bases from J, with 9 bases between. The CDR3 loop spans 14 amino acids.

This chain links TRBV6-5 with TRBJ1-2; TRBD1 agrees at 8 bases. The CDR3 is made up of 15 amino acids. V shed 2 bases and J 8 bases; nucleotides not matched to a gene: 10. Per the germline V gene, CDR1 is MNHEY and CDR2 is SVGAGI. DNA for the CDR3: TGTGCCAGCAGTTACGACAGGACAGGGTTTGGGGGCTACACCTTC. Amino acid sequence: CASSYDRTGFGGYTF.

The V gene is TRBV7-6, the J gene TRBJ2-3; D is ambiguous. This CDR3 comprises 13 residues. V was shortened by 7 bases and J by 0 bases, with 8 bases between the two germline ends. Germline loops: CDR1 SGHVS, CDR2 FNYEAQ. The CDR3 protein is CASILTSTDTQYF. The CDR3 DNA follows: TGTGCCAGCATCTTGACTAGCACAGATACGCAGTATTTT.

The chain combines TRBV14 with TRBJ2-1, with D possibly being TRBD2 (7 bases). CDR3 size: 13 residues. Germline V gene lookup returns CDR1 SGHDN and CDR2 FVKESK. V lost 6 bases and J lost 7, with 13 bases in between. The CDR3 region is CASRGGGRNEQFF. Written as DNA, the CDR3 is TGTGCCAGCAGAGGGGGGGGGAGGAATGAGCAGTTCTTC.

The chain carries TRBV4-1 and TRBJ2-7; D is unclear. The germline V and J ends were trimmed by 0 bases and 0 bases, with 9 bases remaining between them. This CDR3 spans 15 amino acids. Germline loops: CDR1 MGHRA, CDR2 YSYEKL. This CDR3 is CASSQEDGLSYEQYF. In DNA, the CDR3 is TGCGCCAGCAGCCAAGAGGACGGTCTCTCCTACGAGCAGTACTTC.

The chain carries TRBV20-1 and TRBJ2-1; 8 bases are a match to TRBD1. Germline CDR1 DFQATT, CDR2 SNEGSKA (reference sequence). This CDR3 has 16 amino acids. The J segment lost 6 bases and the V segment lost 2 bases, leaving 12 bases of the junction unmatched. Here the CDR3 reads CSARSYHRGAGNEQFF. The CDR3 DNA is TGCAGTGCTAGATCCTATCACAGGGGGGCTGGCAATGAGCAGTTCTTC.

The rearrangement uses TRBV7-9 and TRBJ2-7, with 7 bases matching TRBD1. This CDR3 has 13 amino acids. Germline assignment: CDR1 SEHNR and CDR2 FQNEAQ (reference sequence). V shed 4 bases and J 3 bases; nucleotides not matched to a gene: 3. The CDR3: CASSSGQLYEQYF. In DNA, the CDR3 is TGTGCCAGCAGCTCGGGACAGCTCTACGAGCAGTACTTC.

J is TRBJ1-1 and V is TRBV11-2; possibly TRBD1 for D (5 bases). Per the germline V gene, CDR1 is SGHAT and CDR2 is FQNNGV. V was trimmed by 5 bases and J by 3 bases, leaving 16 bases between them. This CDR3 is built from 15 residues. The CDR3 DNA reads TGTGCCAGCAGCCCCGTAGGGGTCGGGGACACTGAAGCTTTCTTT. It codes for CASSPVGVGDTEAFF.

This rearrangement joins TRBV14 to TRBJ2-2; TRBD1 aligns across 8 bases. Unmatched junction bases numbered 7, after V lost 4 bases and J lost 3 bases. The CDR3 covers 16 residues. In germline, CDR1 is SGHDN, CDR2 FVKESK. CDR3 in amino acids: CASSLFGQGDTGELFF. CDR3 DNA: TGTGCCAGCAGCCTTTTTGGACAGGGTGACACCGGGGAGCTGTTTTTT.

The CDR3: CASSSDDVSYGYTF. The CDR3 DNA reads TGTGCCAGCAGCTCTGACGATGTTTCCTATGGCTACACCTTC. The V call is TRBV7-9, the J call TRBJ1-2; D not resolved. Per the germline V gene, CDR1 is SEHNR and CDR2 is FQNEAQ (reference sequence). The length of the CDR3 is 14 residues. V was pared by 4 bases and J by 4 bases, with 13 bases between.

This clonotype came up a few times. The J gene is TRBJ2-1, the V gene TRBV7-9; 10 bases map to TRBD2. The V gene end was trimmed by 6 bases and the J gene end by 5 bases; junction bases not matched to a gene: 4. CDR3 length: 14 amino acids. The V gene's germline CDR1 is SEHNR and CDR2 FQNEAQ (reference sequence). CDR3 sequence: CASRERGGDNEQFF. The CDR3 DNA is TGTGCCAGCAGGGAGCGGGGGGGTGACAATGAGCAGTTCTTC.

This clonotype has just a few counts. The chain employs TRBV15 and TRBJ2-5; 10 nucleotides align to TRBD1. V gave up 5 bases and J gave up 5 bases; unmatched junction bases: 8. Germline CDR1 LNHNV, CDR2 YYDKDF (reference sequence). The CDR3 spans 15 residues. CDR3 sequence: CATSGWTGGRETQYF. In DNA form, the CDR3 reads TGTGCCACCAGCGGTTGGACAGGGGGTCGGGAGACCCAGTACTTC.